This paragraph reports one TCR beta chain. Per the original data handling: The assay estimated nucleated cells by amplifying reference gene primers. Clones were read by immunoSEQ multiplex PCR, and TCRdb kept only the in-frame ones, dropping some. That table supplies the V and J calls and clone size; D and trimming were determined from the DNA. The repertoire consists of 250,000 to 300,000 clones, with 88% occurring once and the leading ten covering about 11%. This sample is part of a study of blood T cell repertoires in COVID-19. Overall study: The United States, Italy and Spain were the sources of the acute and convalescent COVID-19 samples.

V dropped 5 bases and J dropped 0; count of bases not matched to a gene: 8. CDR3 length equals 17 residues. CDR1 and CDR2 from the germline V gene are MNHEY and SMNVEV (reference sequence). This chain links TRBV27 with TRBJ1-5; 9 nucleotides line up with TRBD1. Sequencing used peripheral blood. The sequence was obtained from a woman between 25 and 40 years old with COVID-19, enrolled during active disease. The CDR3 nucleotides are TGTGCCAGCAGTCAGGGACAGGGCCAATATAGCAATCAGCCCCAGCATTTT. Translated: CASSQGQGQYSNQPQHF.